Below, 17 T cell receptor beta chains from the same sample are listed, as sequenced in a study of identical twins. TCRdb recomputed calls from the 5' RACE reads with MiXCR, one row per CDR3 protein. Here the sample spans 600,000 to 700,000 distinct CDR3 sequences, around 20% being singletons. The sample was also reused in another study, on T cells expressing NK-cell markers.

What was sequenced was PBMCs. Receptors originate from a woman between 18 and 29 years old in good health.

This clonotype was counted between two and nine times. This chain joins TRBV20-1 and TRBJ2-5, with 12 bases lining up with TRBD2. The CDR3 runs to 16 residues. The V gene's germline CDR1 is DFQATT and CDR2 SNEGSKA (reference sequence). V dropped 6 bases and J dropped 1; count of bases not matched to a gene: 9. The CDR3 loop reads CSANPGLAGTQETQYF. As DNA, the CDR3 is TGCAGTGCCAACCCTGGACTAGCGGGGACCCAAGAGACCCAGTACTTC.

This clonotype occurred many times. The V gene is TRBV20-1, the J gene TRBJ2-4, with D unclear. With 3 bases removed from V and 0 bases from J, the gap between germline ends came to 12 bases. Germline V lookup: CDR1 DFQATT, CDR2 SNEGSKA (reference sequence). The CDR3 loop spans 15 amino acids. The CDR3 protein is CSASPLLLAKNIQYF. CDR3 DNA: TGCAGTGCTAGTCCCCTCCTACTAGCCAAAAACATTCAGTACTTC.

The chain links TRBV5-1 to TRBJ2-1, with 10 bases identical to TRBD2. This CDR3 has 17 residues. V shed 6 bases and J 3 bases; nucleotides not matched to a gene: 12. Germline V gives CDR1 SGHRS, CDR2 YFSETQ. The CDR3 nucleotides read TGCGCCAGCACGGGACTAGCGACCAACGTAGGCTACAATGAGCAGTTCTTC. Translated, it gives CASTGLATNVGYNEQFF.

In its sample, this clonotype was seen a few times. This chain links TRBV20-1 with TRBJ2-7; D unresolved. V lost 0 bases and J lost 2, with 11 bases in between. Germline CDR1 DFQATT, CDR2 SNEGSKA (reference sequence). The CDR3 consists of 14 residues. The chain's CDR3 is CSARDHNLPYEQYF. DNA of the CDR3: TGCAGTGCTAGAGACCACAACCTACCCTACGAGCAGTACTTC.

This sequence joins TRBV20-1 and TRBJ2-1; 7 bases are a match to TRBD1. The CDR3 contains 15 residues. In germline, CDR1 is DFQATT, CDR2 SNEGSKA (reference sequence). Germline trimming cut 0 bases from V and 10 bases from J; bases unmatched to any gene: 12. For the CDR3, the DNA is TGCAGTGCTAGAGATTTCACTGCCTCAGGGGGAGAGCAGTTCTTC. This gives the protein CSARDFTASGGEQFF.

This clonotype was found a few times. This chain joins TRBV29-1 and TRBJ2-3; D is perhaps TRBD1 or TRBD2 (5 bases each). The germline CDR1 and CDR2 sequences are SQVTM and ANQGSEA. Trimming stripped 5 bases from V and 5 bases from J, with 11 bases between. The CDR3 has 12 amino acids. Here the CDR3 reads CSVPSRGDTQYF. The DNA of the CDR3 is TGCAGCGTTCCATCGAGGGGAGATACGCAGTATTTT.

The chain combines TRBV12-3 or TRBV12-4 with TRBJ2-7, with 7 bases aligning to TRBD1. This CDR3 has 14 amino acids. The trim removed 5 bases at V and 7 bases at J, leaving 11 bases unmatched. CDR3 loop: CASSDTGERGEQYF. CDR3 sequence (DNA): TGTGCCAGCAGTGATACAGGGGAGAGGGGAGAGCAGTACTTC.

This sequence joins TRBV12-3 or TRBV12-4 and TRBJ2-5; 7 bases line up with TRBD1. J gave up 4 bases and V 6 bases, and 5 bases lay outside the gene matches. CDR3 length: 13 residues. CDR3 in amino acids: CASRKTGIETQYF. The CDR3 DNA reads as TGTGCCAGCAGGAAGACAGGGATAGAGACCCAGTACTTC.

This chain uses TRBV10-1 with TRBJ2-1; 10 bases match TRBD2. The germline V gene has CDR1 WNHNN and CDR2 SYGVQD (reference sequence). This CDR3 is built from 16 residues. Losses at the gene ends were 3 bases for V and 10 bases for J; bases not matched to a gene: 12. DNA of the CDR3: TGCGCCAGCAGTGAATCAGGACTAGCGGCGAATGGGGAGCAGTTCTTC. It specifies CASSESGLAANGEQFF.

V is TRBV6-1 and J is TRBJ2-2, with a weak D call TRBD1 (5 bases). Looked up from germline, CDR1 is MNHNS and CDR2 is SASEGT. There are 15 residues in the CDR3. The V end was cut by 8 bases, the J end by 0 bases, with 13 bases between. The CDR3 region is CASLRGRPNTGELFF. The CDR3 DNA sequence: TGTGCCAGCCTAAGGGGCAGACCGAACACCGGGGAGCTGTTTTTT.

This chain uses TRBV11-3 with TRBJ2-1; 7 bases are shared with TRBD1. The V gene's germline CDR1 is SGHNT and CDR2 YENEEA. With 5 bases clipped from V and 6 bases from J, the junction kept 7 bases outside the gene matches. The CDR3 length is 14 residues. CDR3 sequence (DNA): TGTGCCAGCAGCCAGGGGGTGTGGGGCAATGAGCAGTTCTTC. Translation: CASSQGVWGNEQFF.

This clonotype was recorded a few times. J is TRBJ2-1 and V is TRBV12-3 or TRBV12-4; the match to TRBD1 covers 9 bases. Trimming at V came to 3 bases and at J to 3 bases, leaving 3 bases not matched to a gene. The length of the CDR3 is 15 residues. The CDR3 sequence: CASSLDRGVYNEQFF. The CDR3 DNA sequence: TGTGCCAGCAGTTTGGACAGGGGAGTCTACAATGAGCAGTTCTTC.

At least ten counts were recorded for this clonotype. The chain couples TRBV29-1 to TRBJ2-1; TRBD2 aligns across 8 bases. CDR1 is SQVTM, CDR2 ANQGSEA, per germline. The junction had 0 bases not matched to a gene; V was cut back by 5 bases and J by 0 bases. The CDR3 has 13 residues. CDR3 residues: CSVTSGSYNEQFF. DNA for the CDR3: TGCAGCGTTACTAGCGGCTCCTACAATGAGCAGTTCTTC.

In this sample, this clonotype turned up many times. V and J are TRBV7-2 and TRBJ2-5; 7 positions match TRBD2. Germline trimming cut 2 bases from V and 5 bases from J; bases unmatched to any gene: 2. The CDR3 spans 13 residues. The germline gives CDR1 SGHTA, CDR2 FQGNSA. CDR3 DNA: TGTGCCAGCAGCTTAACGGGGGGTGAGACCCAGTACTTC. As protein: CASSLTGGETQYF.

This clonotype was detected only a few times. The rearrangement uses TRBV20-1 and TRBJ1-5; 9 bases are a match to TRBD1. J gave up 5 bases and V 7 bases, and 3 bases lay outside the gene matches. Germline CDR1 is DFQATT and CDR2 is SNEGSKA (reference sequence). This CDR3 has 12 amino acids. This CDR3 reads CSVDRGDQPQHF. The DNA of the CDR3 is TGCAGTGTAGACAGGGGGGATCAGCCCCAGCATTTT.

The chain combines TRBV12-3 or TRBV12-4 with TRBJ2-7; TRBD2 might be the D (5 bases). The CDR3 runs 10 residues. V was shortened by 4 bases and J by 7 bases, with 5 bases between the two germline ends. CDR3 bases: TGTGCCAGCAGTTCGGGAGAGCAGTACTTC. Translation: CASSSGEQYF.

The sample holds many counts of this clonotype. CDR3 sequence reads: CSARFGEKLFF. CDR3 nucleotide sequence: TGCAGTGCTAGATTCGGTGAAAAACTGTTTTTT. The chain carries TRBV20-1 and TRBJ1-4; D gene unclear. CDR1 is DFQATT and CDR2 is SNEGSKA in the germline V gene (reference sequence). This CDR3 region has 11 residues. V was pared by 2 bases and J by 7 bases, with 5 bases between.